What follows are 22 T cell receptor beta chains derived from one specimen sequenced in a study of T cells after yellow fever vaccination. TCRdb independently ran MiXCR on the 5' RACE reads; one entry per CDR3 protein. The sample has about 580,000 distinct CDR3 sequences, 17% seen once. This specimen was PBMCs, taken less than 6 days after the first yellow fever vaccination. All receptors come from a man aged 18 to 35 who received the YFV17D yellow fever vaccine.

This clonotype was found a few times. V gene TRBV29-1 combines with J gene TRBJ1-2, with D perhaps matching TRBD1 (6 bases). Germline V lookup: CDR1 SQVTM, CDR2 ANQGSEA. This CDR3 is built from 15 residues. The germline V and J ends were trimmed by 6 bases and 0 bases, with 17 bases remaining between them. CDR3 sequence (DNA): TGCAGCGTCCTGACAGGTATACAAGCTAACTATGGCTACACCTTC. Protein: CSVLTGIQANYGYTF.

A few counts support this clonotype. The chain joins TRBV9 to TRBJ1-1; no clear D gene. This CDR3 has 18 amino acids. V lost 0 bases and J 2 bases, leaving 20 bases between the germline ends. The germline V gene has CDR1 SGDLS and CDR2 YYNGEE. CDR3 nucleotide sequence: TGTGCCAGCAGCGTAGCTAGGGCGCTCGACTTACCCAACACTGAAGCTTTCTTT. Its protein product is CASSVARALDLPNTEAFF.

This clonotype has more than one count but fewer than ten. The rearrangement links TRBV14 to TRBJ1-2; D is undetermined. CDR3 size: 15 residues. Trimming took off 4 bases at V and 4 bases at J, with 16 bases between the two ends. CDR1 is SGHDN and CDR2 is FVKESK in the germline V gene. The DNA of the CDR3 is TGTGCCAGCAGCCCGTTAGGCAGCAGGACCTATGGCTACACCTTC. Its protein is CASSPLGSRTYGYTF.

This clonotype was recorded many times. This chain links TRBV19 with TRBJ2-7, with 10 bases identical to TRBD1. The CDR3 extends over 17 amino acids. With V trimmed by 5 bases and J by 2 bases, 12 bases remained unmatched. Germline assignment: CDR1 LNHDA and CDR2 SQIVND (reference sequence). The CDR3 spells CASSSLRRTGGPYEQYF. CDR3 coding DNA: TGTGCCAGTAGTTCACTCCGCCGGACAGGGGGTCCCTACGAGCAGTACTTC.

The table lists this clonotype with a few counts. The CDR3 DNA follows: TGTGCCAGCAGCTTGAGGTCCCGTCACCAGAACACTGAAGCTTTCTTT. This translates into CASSLRSRHQNTEAFF. The chain carries TRBV5-6 and TRBJ1-1; D is uncertain. From germline, CDR1 is SGHDT and CDR2 YYEEEE. Trimming stripped 1 base from V and 1 base from J, with 14 bases between. The CDR3 spans 16 residues.

The CDR3 nucleotides are TGTGCCAGCACACCCAGGGGTACGACACCCCTCCACTTT. Translated, it gives CASTPRGTTPLHF. The rearrangement links TRBV6-2 or TRBV6-3 to TRBJ1-6; perhaps TRBD1 as D (6 bases). The CDR3 runs 13 residues. Germline CDR1 is MNHEY and CDR2 is SVGEGT. V lost 7 bases and J lost 11, with 15 bases in between.

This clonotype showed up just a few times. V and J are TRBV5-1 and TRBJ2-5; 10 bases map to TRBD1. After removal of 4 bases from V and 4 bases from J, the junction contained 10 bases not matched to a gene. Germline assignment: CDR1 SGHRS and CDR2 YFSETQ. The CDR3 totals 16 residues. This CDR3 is CASSLRDRGRGETQYF. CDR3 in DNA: TGCGCCAGCAGCCTTCGGGACAGGGGTCGGGGAGAGACCCAGTACTTC.

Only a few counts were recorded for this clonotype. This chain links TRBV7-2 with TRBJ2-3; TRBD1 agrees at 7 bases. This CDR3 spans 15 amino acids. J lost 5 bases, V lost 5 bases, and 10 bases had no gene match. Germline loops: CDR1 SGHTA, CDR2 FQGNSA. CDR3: CASSPMTGSRDTQYF. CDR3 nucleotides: TGTGCCAGCAGCCCGATGACAGGGAGTAGAGATACGCAGTATTTT.

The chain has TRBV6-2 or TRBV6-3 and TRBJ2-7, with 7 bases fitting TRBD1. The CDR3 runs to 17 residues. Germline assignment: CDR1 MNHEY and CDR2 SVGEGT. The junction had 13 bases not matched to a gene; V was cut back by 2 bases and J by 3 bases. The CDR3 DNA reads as TGTGCCAGCAGTTACCGTTCTCGGGACAGACAGGGCTACGAGCAGTACGTC. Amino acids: CASSYRSRDRQGYEQYV.

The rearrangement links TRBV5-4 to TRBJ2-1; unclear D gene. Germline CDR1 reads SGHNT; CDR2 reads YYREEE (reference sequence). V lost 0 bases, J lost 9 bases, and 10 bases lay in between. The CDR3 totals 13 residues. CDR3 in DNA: TGTGCCAGCAGCTTGGAGCAGCTGGGTGAGCAGTTCTTC. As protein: CASSLEQLGEQFF.

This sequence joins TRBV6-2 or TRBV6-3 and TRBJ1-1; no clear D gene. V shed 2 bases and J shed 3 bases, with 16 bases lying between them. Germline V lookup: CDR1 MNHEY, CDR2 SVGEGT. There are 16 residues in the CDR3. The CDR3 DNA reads TGTGCCAGCAGTTACGCCCCCCGGGCGACGGACACTGAAGCTTTCTTT. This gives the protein CASSYAPRATDTEAFF.

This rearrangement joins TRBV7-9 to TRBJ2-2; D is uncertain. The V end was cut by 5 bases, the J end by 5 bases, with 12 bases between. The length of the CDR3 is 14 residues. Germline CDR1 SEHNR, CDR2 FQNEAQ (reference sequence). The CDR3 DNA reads TGTGCCAGCAGCCTATACAGCAGGACCGGGGAGCTGTTTTTT. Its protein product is CASSLYSRTGELFF.

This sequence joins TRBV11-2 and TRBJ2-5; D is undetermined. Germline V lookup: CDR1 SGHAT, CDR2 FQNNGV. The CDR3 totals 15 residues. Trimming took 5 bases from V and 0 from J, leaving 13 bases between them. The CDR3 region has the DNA TGTGCCAGCAGCCCACTTCTACAGTACCAAGAGACCCAGTACTTC. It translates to CASSPLLQYQETQYF.

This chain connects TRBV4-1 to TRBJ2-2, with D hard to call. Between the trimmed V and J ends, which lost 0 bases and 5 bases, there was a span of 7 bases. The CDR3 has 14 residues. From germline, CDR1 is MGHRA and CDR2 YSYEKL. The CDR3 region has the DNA TGCGCCAGCAGCCAAGATAGGGAAACCGGGGAGCTGTTTTTT. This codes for CASSQDRETGELFF.

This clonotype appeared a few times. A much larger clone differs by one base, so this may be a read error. The CDR3 region is CASSLVKTQYF. Written as DNA, the CDR3 is TGCGCCAGCAGCTTGGTAAAGACCCAGTACTTC. The chain recombines TRBV5-1 with TRBJ2-5, with D unclear. The CDR3 loop spans 11 amino acids. CDR1 and CDR2 from the germline V gene are SGHRS and YFSETQ. Trimming stripped 0 bases from V and 6 bases from J, with 3 bases between. Together with reference TRBV5-1 and TRBJ2-5, the CDR3 gives the full variable domain: KAGVTQTPRYLIKTRGQQVTLSCSPISGHRSVSWYQQTPGQGLQFLFEYFSETQRNKGNFPGRFSGRQFSNSRSEMNVSTLELGDSALYLCASSLVKTQYFGPGTRLLVL.

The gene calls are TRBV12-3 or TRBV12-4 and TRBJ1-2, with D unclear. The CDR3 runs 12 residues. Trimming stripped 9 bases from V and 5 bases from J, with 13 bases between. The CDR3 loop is CASNFAGYGYTF. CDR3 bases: TGTGCCAGTAATTTTGCCGGGTATGGCTACACCTTC.

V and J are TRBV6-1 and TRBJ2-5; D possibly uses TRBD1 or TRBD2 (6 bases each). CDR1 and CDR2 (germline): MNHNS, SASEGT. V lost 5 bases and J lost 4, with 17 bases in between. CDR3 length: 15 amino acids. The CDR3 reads CASSPQGGGRETQYF. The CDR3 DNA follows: TGTGCCAGCAGTCCACAGGGAGGTGGTAGAGAGACCCAGTACTTC.

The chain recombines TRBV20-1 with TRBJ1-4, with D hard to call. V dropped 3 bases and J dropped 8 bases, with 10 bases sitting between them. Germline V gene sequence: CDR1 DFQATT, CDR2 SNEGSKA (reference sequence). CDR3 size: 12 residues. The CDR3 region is CSARHSLEKLFF. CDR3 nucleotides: TGCAGTGCTAGGCACAGCCTGGAAAAACTGTTTTTT.

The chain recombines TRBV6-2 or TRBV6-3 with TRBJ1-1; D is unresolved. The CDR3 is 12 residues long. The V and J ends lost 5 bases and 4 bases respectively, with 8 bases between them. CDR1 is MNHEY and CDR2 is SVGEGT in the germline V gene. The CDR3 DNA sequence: TGTGCCAGCAGTCACTTCCCCACTGAAGCTTTCTTT. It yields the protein CASSHFPTEAFF.

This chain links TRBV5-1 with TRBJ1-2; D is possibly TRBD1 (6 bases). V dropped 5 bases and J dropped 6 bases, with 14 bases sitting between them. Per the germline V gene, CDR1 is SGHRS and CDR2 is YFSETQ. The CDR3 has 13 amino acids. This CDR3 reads CASSQGPADGYTF. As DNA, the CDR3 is TGCGCCAGCAGTCAGGGGCCGGCGGATGGCTACACCTTC.

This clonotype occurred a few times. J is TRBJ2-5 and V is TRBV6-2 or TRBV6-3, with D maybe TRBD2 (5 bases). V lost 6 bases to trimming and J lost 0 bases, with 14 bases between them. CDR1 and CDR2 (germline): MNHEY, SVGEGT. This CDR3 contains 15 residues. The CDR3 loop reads CASSSSTGNQETQYF. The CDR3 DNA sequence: TGTGCCAGCAGCTCCAGCACCGGGAACCAAGAGACCCAGTACTTC.

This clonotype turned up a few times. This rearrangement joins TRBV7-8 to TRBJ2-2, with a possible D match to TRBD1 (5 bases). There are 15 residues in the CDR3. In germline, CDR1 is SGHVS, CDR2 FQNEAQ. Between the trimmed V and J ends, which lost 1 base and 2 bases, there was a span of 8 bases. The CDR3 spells CASSLDRINTGELFF. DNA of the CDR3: TGTGCCAGCAGCTTAGACAGGATAAACACCGGGGAGCTGTTTTTT.